This is a list of T cell receptor beta chains from one sample in a study of shared clonotypes between healthy human individuals. TCRdb's copy holds only in-frame clones and misses some; the assay was immunoSEQ multiplex PCR. The sample consists of roughly 1 million clones, about three quarters of them appearing once. Source material: memory CD4+ T cells sorted from blood. These TCRs come from a man younger than 30 in good health. The CDR3 runs from the conserved cysteine through the conserved F or W. Each record gives: J gene, V gene, clone size, CDR3 protein. The size field is filled for only some rows; it gives once, few, many or a size class.

>TRBJ2-7|TRBV2|few
CASSLGRMLRRDTYEQYF
>TRBJ2-3|TRBV30|NA
CAWSAGTASTDTQYF
>TRBJ1-2|TRBV7-2|NA
CASSLGQGMTYGYTF
>TRBJ1-3|TRBV6-1|NA
CASSEAWGNTIYF
>TRBJ2-6|TRBV4-1|NA
CASSQGRLAGPGANVLTF
>TRBJ2-7|TRBV11-2|NA
CASSLAGTYEQYF
>TRBJ2-3|TRBV25-1|NA
CASSDPVTDTQYF
>TRBJ2-3|TRBV10-3|NA
CAIRRQGAGTDTQYF
>TRBJ1-1|TRBV28|NA
CASSPRSMNTEAFF
>TRBJ2-3|TRBV7-6|NA
CASSLVFRGGTDTQYF
>TRBJ2-4|TRBV7-2|NA
CASSFDVNAKNIQYF
>TRBJ2-2|TRBV6-1|NA
CASSSMPTDTGELFF
>TRBJ2-7|TRBV9|NA
CASSVVSQGVGEQYF
>TRBJ1-3|TRBV30|NA
CAWSTDRVRGTGNTIYF
>TRBJ2-7|TRBV25-1|NA
CASSELGGVEQYF
>TRBJ1-4|TRBV6-6|many
CASSLTGGNEKLFF
>TRBJ2-3|TRBV7-2|few
CASSLVAGGLQDTQYF